The present T cell receptor beta chain was sequenced within a study of T cells in Graves' hyperthyroidism and ophthalmopathy. The V end was cut by 11 bases, the J end by 0 bases, with 17 bases between. The CDR3 totals 15 residues. It was 8 to 10 ml of fresh peripheral blood that supplied the PBMCs. TCR beta CDR3 region amplification was performed from RNA transcripts. The TCR CDR3 first-round RT-PCR relied on the HTBI primer set. TCRdb recomputed calls from the multiplex PCR reads with MiXCR, one row per CDR3 protein. The repertoire consists of over 250,000 distinct CDR3 sequences, with approximately 15% occurring once and the leading ten covering roughly 35%.

Sequencing was done on a sample of blood. The sequence was collected from a woman aged 40 to 49 with Graves' ophthalmopathy. The V call is TRBV12-3 or TRBV12-4, the J call TRBJ1-3; D unresolved. This CDR3 reads CAALRSSHSGNTIYF. DNA of the CDR3: TGTGCCGCTCTCAGGAGTTCCCACTCTGGAAACACCATATATTTT.